The rows below give T cell receptor beta chains drawn from one sample of a study of blood T cell repertoires in COVID-19. This table comes from immunoSEQ multiplex PCR, and its TCRdb copy is limited to in-frame clones, with some not included. In the table there are roughly 440,000 clones, about 91% of which are singletons. The sample comprised peripheral blood. Every receptor here comes from a woman between 45 and 60 years old with COVID-19, enrolled during active disease. The CDR3 runs from the conserved cysteine through the conserved F or W. D genes are given only for firm matches. Expanded clones are given a class, and other clones once, few, many or no size at all.

TRBD1,.,TRBV2,TRBJ1-5,CASRVGTGGDQPQHF,TGTGCCAGCAGGGTCGGGACAGGGGGGGATCAGCCCCAGCATTTT
.,few,TRBV5-1,TRBJ1-1,CASSLASREGEAFF,TGCGCCAGCAGCTTGGCAAGCAGGGAGGGTGAAGCTTTCTTT
TRBD2,.,TRBV19,TRBJ2-3,CASSIDVAGGPGDTQYF,TGTGCCAGTAGTATTGACGTAGCGGGGGGGCCGGGAGATACGCAGTATTTT
TRBD1,.,TRBV6-5,TRBJ1-2,CASSLQGAGDYGYTF,TGTGCCAGCAGCTTACAGGGGGCGGGGGACTATGGCTACACCTTC
.,.,TRBV7-9,TRBJ1-2,CASSLGQVNYGYTF,TGTGCCAGCAGCTTAGGACAAGTTAACTATGGCTACACCTTC
TRBD1,.,TRBV6-1,TRBJ1-5,CASSEVGWTGGQPQHF,TGTGCCAGCAGTGAAGTCGGCTGGACAGGGGGGCAGCCCCAGCATTTT
.,.,TRBV28,TRBJ2-3,CASSLFSGSDTQYF,TGTGCCAGCAGTTTATTTTCGGGGTCAGATACGCAGTATTTT
.,.,TRBV29-1,TRBJ1-3,CSVESPGFGNTIYF,TGCAGCGTTGAATCCCCCGGGTTCGGAAACACCATATATTTT
.,few,TRBV11-2,TRBJ1-4,CASSLDPPGNEKLFF,TGTGCCAGCAGCTTAGACCCGCCGGGGAATGAAAAACTGTTTTTT
TRBD2,.,TRBV27,TRBJ2-6,CASSPAGGFSGANVLTF,TGTGCCAGCAGTCCAGCGGGGGGTTTCTCTGGGGCCAACGTCCTGACTTTC
.,.,TRBV5-6,TRBJ1-5,CASSLLNQPQHF,TGTGCCAGCAGCCTCCTTAATCAGCCCCAGCATTTT
TRBD1,.,TRBV2,TRBJ2-1,CASSENPLRQGDRFF,TGTGCCAGCAGTGAAAACCCCCTACGTCAGGGGGATCGGTTCTTC
.,.,TRBV5-1,TRBJ1-6,CASSLDGGNSPLHF,TGCGCCAGCAGCTTGGATGGAGGGAATTCACCCCTCCACTTT
TRBD1,.,TRBV28,TRBJ1-4,CASSRQGINEKLFF,TGTGCCAGCAGTAGACAGGGAATTAATGAAAAACTGTTTTTT
TRBD1,.,TRBV19,TRBJ1-2,CASSIGTARNYGYTF,TGTGCCAGTAGTATCGGGACAGCGAGAAACTATGGCTACACCTTC
TRBD1,.,TRBV2,TRBJ2-7,CAIRTGSRYEQYF,TGTGCCATACGGACAGGGTCCCGTTACGAGCAGTACTTC
TRBD2,.,TRBV10-3,TRBJ2-7,CAINSGTSGRAEYEQYF,TGTGCCATCAATTCCGGGACTAGCGGACGGGCAGAATACGAGCAGTACTTC
TRBD1,.,TRBV30,TRBJ1-3,CAWDLGQGNTIYF,TGTGCCTGGGACCTGGGACAGGGAAACACCATATATTTT
TRBD2,.,TRBV4-1,TRBJ2-7,CASSRGLAGGGLQYF,TGCGCCAGCAGCCGAGGACTAGCGGGGGGTGGATTGCAGTACTTC
.,.,TRBV5-1,TRBJ1-2,CASSLEASPNYGYTF,TGCGCCAGCAGCTTGGAAGCCTCCCCCAACTATGGCTACACCTTC
.,.,TRBV4-2,TRBJ1-2,CASSQERFGGRHGYTF,TGTGCCAGCAGCCAAGAACGTTTCGGAGGGAGGCATGGCTACACCTTC
.,.,TRBV18,TRBJ1-1,CASSPLQGMNTEAFF,TGTGCCAGCTCACCGCTCCAGGGGATGAACACTGAAGCTTTCTTT
.,.,TRBV24-1,TRBJ2-1,CATSSAEEQFF,TGTGCCACCAGCTCCGCCGAGGAGCAGTTCTTC
.,few,TRBV12-2,TRBJ1-2,CASRSRGVYGYTF,TGTGCAAGTCGCTCTCGAGGAGTTTATGGCTACACCTTC
.,.,TRBV28,TRBJ1-2,CASSLDSSNGYTF,TGTGCCAGCAGTTTAGACAGTTCAAATGGCTACACCTTC
.,.,TRBV10-2,TRBJ2-7,CASSNQGGDEQYF,TGCGCCAGCAGTAATCAGGGCGGCGACGAGCAGTACTTC
.,.,TRBV11-2,TRBJ2-3,CASSLVASTDTQYF,TGTGCCAGCAGCTTAGTTGCGAGCACAGATACGCAGTATTTT
TRBD2,.,TRBV18,TRBJ2-7,CASSPKLAGDPYEQYF,TGTGCCAGCTCACCTAAACTAGCGGGGGATCCCTACGAGCAGTACTTC
TRBD1,.,TRBV27,TRBJ1-5,CASSLTGTREPQHF,TGTGCCAGCAGTTTGACAGGGACGAGGGAGCCCCAGCATTTT
TRBD2,.,TRBV20-1,TRBJ2-1,CSASSLAGSSEQFF,TGCAGTGCTAGTTCACTAGCGGGGTCTAGTGAGCAGTTCTTC
.,.,TRBV18,TRBJ1-2,CASSPTATNYGYTF,TGTGCCAGCTCGCCGACAGCCACAAACTATGGCTACACCTTC
TRBD1,.,TRBV6-5,TRBJ1-2,CASQQRQGYGYTF,TGTGCCAGTCAGCAGAGACAGGGCTATGGCTACACCTTC
.,.,TRBV13,TRBJ2-4,CASALMDTRANIQYF,TGTGCCAGCGCATTGATGGACACCCGAGCGAACATTCAGTACTTC
TRBD1,.,TRBV7-7,TRBJ1-3,CASSGTGVAGNTIYF,TGTGCCAGCAGCGGGACAGGGGTTGCTGGAAACACCATATATTTT
TRBD1,.,TRBV27,TRBJ1-2,CASSSTPGGHDYGYTF,TGTGCCAGCAGTTCGACTCCAGGGGGTCACGACTATGGCTACACCTTC
.,once,TRBV2,TRBJ2-1,CASSEAPRYNEQFF,TGTGCCAGCAGTGAAGCGCCCAGATACAATGAGCAGTTCTTC